Here is one T cell receptor beta chain with its context. This specimen comes from a study of blood T cell repertoires in COVID-19. The protocol was immunoSEQ multiplex PCR, while the TCRdb copy is restricted to in-frame clones and leaves out a portion. The profile shows about 170,000 clones, 70% to 90% of them singletons. Germline assignment: CDR1 SGHVS and CDR2 FQNEAQ. The CDR3 has 15 amino acids. V shed 0 bases, J shed 2 bases, and the junction held 3 bases outside the gene matches. This clonotype originated in a man in his fifties or sixties who had recovered from COVID-19. Specimen: peripheral blood. This chain links TRBV7-8 with TRBJ2-7; TRBD2 agrees at 8 bases. The CDR3 region is CASSLASGEPYEQYF. CDR3 in DNA: TGTGCCAGCAGCTTAGCTAGCGGGGAGCCCTACGAGCAGTACTTC.